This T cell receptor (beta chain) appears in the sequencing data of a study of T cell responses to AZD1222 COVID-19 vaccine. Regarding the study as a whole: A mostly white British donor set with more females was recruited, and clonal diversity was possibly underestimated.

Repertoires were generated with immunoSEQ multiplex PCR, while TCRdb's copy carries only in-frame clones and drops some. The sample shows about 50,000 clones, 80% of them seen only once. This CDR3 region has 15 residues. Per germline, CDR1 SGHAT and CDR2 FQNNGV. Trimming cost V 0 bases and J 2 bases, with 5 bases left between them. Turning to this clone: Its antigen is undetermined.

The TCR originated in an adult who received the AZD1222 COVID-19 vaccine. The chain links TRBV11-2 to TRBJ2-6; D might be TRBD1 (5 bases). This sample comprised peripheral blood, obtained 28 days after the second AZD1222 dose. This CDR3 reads CASSLDRAGANVLTF. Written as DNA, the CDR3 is TGTGCCAGCAGCTTAGACAGGGCTGGGGCCAACGTCCTGACTTTC.